This passage covers 32 T cell receptor beta chains from one sample sequenced in a study of monozygotic twins with inflammatory bowel disease. TCRdb re-called the 5' RACE reads, yielding one record per CDR3 amino acid sequence without DNA. This sample's table reports about 160,000 distinct CDR3 sequences. The sequencing input was blood. These receptors were taken from a human donor with ulcerative colitis or Crohn's disease, or a healthy co-twin of an affected twin (not recorded which).

This sequence joins TRBV5-1 and TRBJ2-2. This CDR3 region has 16 residues. The V gene's germline CDR1 is SGHRS and CDR2 YFSETQ. Here the CDR3 reads CASSNGQGVGTGELFF.

The chain couples TRBV7-2 to TRBJ2-5; TCRdb picks TRBD1, but there is no DNA to check that call. The CDR3 extends over 13 amino acids. Per the germline V gene, CDR1 is SGHTA and CDR2 is FQGNSA. CDR3 sequence: CASTQDRQETQYF.

The V call is TRBV28, the J call TRBJ2-1; TCRdb picks TRBD1, but there is no DNA to check that call. The CDR3 spans 11 residues. The germline V gene has CDR1 MDHEN and CDR2 SYDVKM. CDR3 protein: CASRDVAGEFF. The full variable domain, with the rest looked up from reference TRBV28 and TRBJ2-1, is DVKVTQSSRYLVKRTGEKVFLECVQDMDHENMFWYRQDPGLGLRLIYFSYDVKMKEKGDIPEGYSVSREKKERFSLILESASTNQTSMYLCASRDVAGEFFGPGTRLTVL.

J is TRBJ2-5 and V is TRBV28; TCRdb outputs TRBD2, but without DNA this stays unchecked. The length of the CDR3 is 16 residues. Per germline, CDR1 MDHEN and CDR2 SYDVKM. The CDR3: CASSDPGTSVGETQYF.

This chain links TRBV5-1 with TRBJ2-5. This CDR3 is 13 amino acids long. In germline, CDR1 is SGHRS, CDR2 YFSETQ. CDR3 amino acids: CASSPTPQETQYF.

J is TRBJ2-2 and V is TRBV7-8; the D call from TCRdb, TRBD2, cannot be confirmed without DNA. The CDR3 is made up of 17 amino acids. The germline V gene encodes CDR1 SGHVS and CDR2 FQNEAQ. The CDR3 loop is CASTTRSSPSFGGELFF.

The rearrangement uses TRBV25-1 and TRBJ2-5; TCRdb picks TRBD2, but there is no DNA to check that call. This CDR3 has 14 amino acids. CDR1 MGHDK and CDR2 SYGVNS come from the germline V gene. The CDR3 reads CASSEFRARETQYF.

The chain uses TRBV18 and TRBJ1-5. This CDR3 region has 14 residues. From germline, CDR1 is KGHSH and CDR2 LQKENI. The CDR3 loop is CASSPSSSNQPQHF.

The V call is TRBV3-1, the J call TRBJ1-5. The CDR3 totals 16 residues. Germline assignment: CDR1 LGHDT and CDR2 YNNKEL (reference sequence). The CDR3 is CASSQLGEGPGQPQHF.

The V and J genes are TRBV9 and TRBJ2-3; TCRdb picks TRBD1, but there is no DNA to check that call. The length of the CDR3 is 14 residues. CDR1 SGDLS and CDR2 YYNGEE come from the germline V gene. The CDR3 sequence: CASSDRTETDTQYF.

The chain employs TRBV7-2 and TRBJ1-1. CDR3 length: 14 residues. CDR1 is SGHTA, CDR2 FQGNSA, per germline. The CDR3 region is CASSTGRLNTEAFF.

The gene calls are TRBV27 and TRBJ2-3; the D call from TCRdb, TRBD1, cannot be confirmed without DNA. There are 14 residues in the CDR3. CDR1 MNHEY and CDR2 SMNVEV come from the germline V gene (reference sequence). Here the CDR3 reads CASSPGRDTDTQYF.

V is TRBV7-9 and J is TRBJ1-1; the D gene TCRdb calls, TRBD1, cannot be checked with no DNA. The CDR3 loop spans 15 amino acids. Per germline, CDR1 SEHNR and CDR2 FQNEAQ (reference sequence). The chain's CDR3 is CASSSFDSVNTEAFF. Using reference TRBV7-9 and TRBJ1-1 for the parts outside the CDR3, the full variable domain is DTGVSQNPRHKITKRGQNVTFRCDPISEHNRLYWYRQTLGQGPEFLTYFQNEAQLEKSRLLSDRFSAERPKGSFSTLEIQRTEQGDSAMYLCASSSFDSVNTEAFFGQGTRLTVV.

This rearrangement joins TRBV5-1 to TRBJ2-3; TCRdb lists TRBD2, though no DNA is available to test this call. CDR3 length: 17 amino acids. CDR1 SGHRS and CDR2 YFSETQ come from the germline V gene. The CDR3 is CASSRELRGVPTDTQYF.

The chain joins TRBV6-1 to TRBJ2-3; TCRdb indicates TRBD2, and absent DNA this call remains unverified. In germline, CDR1 is MNHNS, CDR2 SASEGT. The CDR3 contains 15 residues. CDR3 loop: CANSASGGATDTQYF.

V is TRBV12-3 or TRBV12-4 and J is TRBJ1-1. There are 14 residues in the CDR3. CDR3 in amino acids: CASSPHPSGWEAFF.

The CDR3 loop reads CASSPPGAEQFF. V usage is TRBV18 and J usage is TRBJ2-1. The CDR3 contains 12 residues. In germline, CDR1 is KGHSH, CDR2 LQKENI.

The chain has TRBV18 and TRBJ1-2. The CDR3 covers 14 residues. CDR1 and CDR2 (germline): KGHSH, LQKENI. CDR3 region: CASSPSDGLYGYTF.

This chain connects TRBV10-3 to TRBJ2-7; TCRdb lists TRBD2, though no DNA is available to test this call. The CDR3 contains 16 residues. CDR1 and CDR2 from the germline V gene are ENHRY and SYGVKD. CDR3 sequence reads: CAISPGIAGPSYEQYF.

The CDR3 here is CASSLGTRGEQYF. The chain employs TRBV11-2 and TRBJ2-7; TCRdb's assignment of TRBD2 cannot be checked, as there is no DNA. The CDR3 is 13 amino acids. From germline, CDR1 is SGHAT and CDR2 FQNNGV.

The V gene is TRBV7-6, the J gene TRBJ1-3; TCRdb lists TRBD1, though no DNA is available to test this call. CDR3 size: 17 residues. Germline V gene sequence: CDR1 SGHVS, CDR2 FNYEAQ. The CDR3 sequence is CASSLAPTGVSGNTIYF.

This chain uses TRBV3-1 with TRBJ2-6; TCRdb proposes TRBD1, but this gene call is untestable without DNA. This CDR3 spans 17 amino acids. Germline CDR1 reads LGHDT; CDR2 reads YNNKEL (reference sequence). This chain's CDR3 is CASSQVQGADGANVLTF.

The chain is built from TRBV7-2 and TRBJ2-7; TCRdb reports TRBD1, a call that lacks DNA to check it against. The CDR3 spans 14 residues. From germline, CDR1 is SGHTA and CDR2 FQGNSA. The CDR3 reads CASSVGTGSGEQYF.

The chain is built from TRBV29-1 and TRBJ1-1. Germline CDR1 reads SQVTM; CDR2 reads ANQGSEA. The CDR3 spans 11 residues. This CDR3 is CSGSGHTEAFF.

The chain is built from TRBV28 and TRBJ1-1; TCRdb's D call of TRBD1 is untestable without DNA. The CDR3 is 16 residues long. Germline assignment: CDR1 MDHEN and CDR2 SYDVKM. The CDR3 spells CASSSQYFGQNTEAFF.

This chain joins TRBV11-2 and TRBJ2-2; the D call of TRBD1 rests on TCRdb alone, since no DNA is present to check it. The germline gives CDR1 SGHAT, CDR2 FQNNGV. This CDR3 contains 16 residues. The CDR3 reads CASSPGWRGNTGELFF. Full variable domain (remainder filled in from reference TRBV11-2 and TRBJ2-2): EAGVAQSPRYKIIEKRQSVAFWCNPISGHATLYWYQQILGQGPKLLIQFQNNGVVDDSQLPKDRFSAERLKGVDSTLKIQPAKLEDSAVYLCASSPGWRGNTGELFFGEGSRLTVL.

The chain carries TRBV20-1 and TRBJ2-3; the TCRdb call, TRBD2, lacks DNA for checking. From germline, CDR1 is DFQATT and CDR2 SNEGSKA (reference sequence). The CDR3 runs to 15 residues. The CDR3 sequence: CSARAASGATDTQYF.

V usage is TRBV5-1 and J usage is TRBJ2-5; the D call of TRBD2 rests on TCRdb alone, since no DNA is present to check it. Germline CDR1 is SGHRS and CDR2 is YFSETQ. The length of the CDR3 is 18 residues. This chain's CDR3 is CASSLVGLAGASQETQYF.

The V gene is TRBV7-9, the J gene TRBJ2-2. The length of the CDR3 is 15 residues. Germline-derived CDR1 and CDR2 are SEHNR and FQNEAQ (reference sequence). The CDR3 is CASSLTSGETGELFF.

The chain employs TRBV27 and TRBJ2-7; TCRdb's D gene call, TRBD1, goes unchecked for lack of DNA. CDR1 is MNHEY and CDR2 is SMNVEV in the germline V gene (reference sequence). The CDR3 is made up of 16 amino acids. This CDR3 reads CASSLSPGTPSYEQYF.

The chain employs TRBV20-1 and TRBJ2-3; the D call of TRBD2 rests on TCRdb alone, since no DNA is present to check it. The CDR3 has 16 residues. Germline V gene sequence: CDR1 DFQATT, CDR2 SNEGSKA (reference sequence). The CDR3 is CSARHRLAETTDTQYF.

The chain joins TRBV7-9 to TRBJ2-5; TCRdb outputs TRBD1, but without DNA this stays unchecked. CDR1 is SEHNR, CDR2 FQNEAQ, per germline (reference sequence). The CDR3 is 14 residues long. CDR3: CASSPTGGIETQYF.